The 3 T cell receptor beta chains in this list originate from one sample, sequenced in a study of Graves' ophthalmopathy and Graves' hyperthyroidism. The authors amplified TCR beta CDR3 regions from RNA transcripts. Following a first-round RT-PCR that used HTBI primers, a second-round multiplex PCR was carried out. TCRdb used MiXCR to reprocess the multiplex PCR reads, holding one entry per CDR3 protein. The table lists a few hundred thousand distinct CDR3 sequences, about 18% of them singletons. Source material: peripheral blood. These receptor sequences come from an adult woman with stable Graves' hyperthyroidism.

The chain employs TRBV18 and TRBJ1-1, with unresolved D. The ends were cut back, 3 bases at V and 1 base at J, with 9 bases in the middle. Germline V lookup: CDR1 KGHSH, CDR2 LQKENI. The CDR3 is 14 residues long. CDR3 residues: CASSPRAANTEAFF. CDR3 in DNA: TGTGCCAGCTCACCGCGGGCGGCGAACACTGAAGCTTTCTTT.

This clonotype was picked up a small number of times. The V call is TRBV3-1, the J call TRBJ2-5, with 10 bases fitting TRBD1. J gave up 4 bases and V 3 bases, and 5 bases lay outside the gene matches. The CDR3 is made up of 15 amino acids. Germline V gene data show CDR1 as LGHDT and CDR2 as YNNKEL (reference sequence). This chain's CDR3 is CASSHFRTGGETQYF. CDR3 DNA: TGTGCCAGCAGCCACTTTCGGACAGGGGGAGAGACCCAGTACTTC.

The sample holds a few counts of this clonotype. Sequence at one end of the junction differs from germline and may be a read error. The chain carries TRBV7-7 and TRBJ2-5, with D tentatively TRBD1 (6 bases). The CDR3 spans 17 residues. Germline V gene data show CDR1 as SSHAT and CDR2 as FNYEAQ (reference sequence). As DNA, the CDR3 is TGTGCTAGCAGCTTAAAGTCGGGACACCCATACCAAGAGACCCAGTACTTC. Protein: CASSLKSGHPYQETQYF. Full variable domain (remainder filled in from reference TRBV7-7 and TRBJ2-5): GAGVSQSPRYKVTKRGQDVTLRCDPISSHATLYWYQQALGQGPEFLTYFNYEAQPDKSGLPSDRFSAERPEGSISTLTIQRTEQRDSAMYRCASSLKSGHPYQETQYFGPGTRLLVL.